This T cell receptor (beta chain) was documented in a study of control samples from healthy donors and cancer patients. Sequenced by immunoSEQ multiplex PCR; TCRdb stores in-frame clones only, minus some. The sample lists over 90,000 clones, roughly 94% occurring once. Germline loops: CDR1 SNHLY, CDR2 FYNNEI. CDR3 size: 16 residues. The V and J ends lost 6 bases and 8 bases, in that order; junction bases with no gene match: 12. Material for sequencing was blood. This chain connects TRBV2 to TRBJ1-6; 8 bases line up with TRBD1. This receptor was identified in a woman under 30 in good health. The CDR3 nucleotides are TGTGCCAGCAGGATTTCTGGACAGGGTAGGGATTCACCCCTCCACTTT. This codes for CASRISGQGRDSPLHF.